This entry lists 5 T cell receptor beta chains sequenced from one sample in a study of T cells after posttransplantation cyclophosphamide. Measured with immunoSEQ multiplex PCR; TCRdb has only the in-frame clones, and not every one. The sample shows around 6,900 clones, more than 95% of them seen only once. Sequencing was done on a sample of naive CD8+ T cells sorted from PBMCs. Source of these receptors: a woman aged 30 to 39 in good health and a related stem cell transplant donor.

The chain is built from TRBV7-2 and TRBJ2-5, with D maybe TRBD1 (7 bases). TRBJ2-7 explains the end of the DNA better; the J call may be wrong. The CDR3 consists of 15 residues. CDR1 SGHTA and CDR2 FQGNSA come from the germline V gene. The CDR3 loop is CASSQGGGISYEQYF. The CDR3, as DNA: TGTGCCAGCAGCCAAGGGGGCGGGATCTCCTACGAGCAGTACTTC.

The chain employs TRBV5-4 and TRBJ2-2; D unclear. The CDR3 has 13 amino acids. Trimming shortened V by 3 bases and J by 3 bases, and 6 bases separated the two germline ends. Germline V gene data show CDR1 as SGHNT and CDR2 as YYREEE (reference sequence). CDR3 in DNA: TGTGCCAGCAGCTACTCCTACACCGGGGAGCTGTTTTTT. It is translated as CASSYSYTGELFF.

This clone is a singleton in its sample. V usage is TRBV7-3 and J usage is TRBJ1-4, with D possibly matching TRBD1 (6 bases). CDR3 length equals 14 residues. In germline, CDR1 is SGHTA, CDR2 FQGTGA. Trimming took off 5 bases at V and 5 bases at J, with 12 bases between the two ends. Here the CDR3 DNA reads TGTGCCAGCAGCGCGGGGGGCTCAAATGAAAAACTGTTTTTT. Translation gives CASSAGGSNEKLFF.

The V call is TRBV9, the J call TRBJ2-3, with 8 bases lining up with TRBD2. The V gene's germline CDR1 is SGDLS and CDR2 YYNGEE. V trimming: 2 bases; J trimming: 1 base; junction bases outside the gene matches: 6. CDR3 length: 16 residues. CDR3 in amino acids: CASSVGGAVGTDTQYF. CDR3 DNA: TGTGCCAGCAGCGTCGGGGGGGCCGTGGGCACAGATACGCAGTATTTT.

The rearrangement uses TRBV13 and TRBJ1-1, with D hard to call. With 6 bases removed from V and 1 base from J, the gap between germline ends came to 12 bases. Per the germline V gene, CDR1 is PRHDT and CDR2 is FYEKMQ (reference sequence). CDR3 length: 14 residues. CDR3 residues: CASRTLTGNTEAFF. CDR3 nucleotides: TGTGCCAGCAGAACCCTCACCGGGAACACTGAAGCTTTCTTT. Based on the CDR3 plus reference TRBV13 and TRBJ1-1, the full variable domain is AAGVIQSPRHLIKEKRETATLKCYPIPRHDTVYWYQQGPGQDPQFLISFYEKMQSDKGSIPDRFSAQQFSDYHSELNMSSLELGDSALYFCASRTLTGNTEAFFGQGTRLTVV.